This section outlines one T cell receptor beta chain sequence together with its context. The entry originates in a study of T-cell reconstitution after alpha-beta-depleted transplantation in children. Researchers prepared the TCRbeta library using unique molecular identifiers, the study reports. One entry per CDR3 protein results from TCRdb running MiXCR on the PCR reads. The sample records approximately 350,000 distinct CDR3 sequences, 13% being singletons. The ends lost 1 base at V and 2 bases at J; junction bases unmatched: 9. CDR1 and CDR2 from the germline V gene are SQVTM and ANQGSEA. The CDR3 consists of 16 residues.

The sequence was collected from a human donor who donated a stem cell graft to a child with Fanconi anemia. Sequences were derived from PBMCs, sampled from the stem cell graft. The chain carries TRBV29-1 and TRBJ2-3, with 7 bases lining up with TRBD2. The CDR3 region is CSVEGRREGPTDTQYF. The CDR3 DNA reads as TGCAGCGTTGAAGGGCGCAGGGAGGGGCCCACAGATACGCAGTATTTT.